This is a list of T cell receptor beta chains from one sample in a study of blood T cell repertoires in COVID-19. Generated by immunoSEQ multiplex PCR, the TCRdb table keeps only in-frame clones and is missing some. The sample includes fewer than 70,000 clones, around 85% of them seen just once. The specimen sequenced was peripheral blood. These receptors came from a man aged 45-65 years with acute or convalescent COVID-19. Each CDR3 is given with its conserved first and last residue. Fields, in order: clone size, J gene, D gene, CDR3 length, V gene, CDR3 protein, CDR3 DNA. The D gene is left open where the match is weak. Rows may omit the clone size; those that give it use once, few, many or a size class.

clone size: -; J gene: TRBJ2-1; D gene: TRBD1; CDR3 length: 17; V gene: TRBV7-3; CDR3 protein: CASSLGPLGGSGNEQFF; CDR3 DNA: TGTGCCAGCAGCTTAGGACCGCTAGGGGGCTCGGGCAATGAGCAGTTCTTC
clone size: -; J gene: TRBJ2-5; D gene: TRBD1; CDR3 length: 16; V gene: TRBV24-1; CDR3 protein: CATSASTGAGEETQYF; CDR3 DNA: TGTGCCACCAGTGCTTCGACAGGGGCTGGCGAAGAGACCCAGTACTTC
clone size: -; J gene: TRBJ2-3; D gene: TRBD2; CDR3 length: 14; V gene: TRBV7-3; CDR3 protein: CASSRGGPTDTQYF; CDR3 DNA: TGTGCCAGCTCACGGGGGGGCCCCACAGATACGCAGTATTTT
clone size: -; J gene: TRBJ2-1; D gene: -; CDR3 length: 15; V gene: TRBV7-7; CDR3 protein: CASSYSPAGYNEQFF; CDR3 DNA: TGTGCTAGCAGCTACTCGCCAGCGGGTTACAATGAGCAGTTCTTC
clone size: -; J gene: TRBJ1-3; D gene: -; CDR3 length: 15; V gene: TRBV5-5; CDR3 protein: CASSLGVKRGNTIYF; CDR3 DNA: TGTGCCAGCAGCTTGGGAGTCAAACGTGGAAACACCATATATTTT
clone size: -; J gene: TRBJ1-1; D gene: -; CDR3 length: 13; V gene: TRBV2; CDR3 protein: CASSLTMNTEAFF; CDR3 DNA: TGTGCCAGCAGCCTGACAATGAACACTGAAGCTTTCTTT
clone size: few; J gene: TRBJ2-5; D gene: -; CDR3 length: 15; V gene: TRBV14; CDR3 protein: CASSQDKGGGETQYF; CDR3 DNA: TGTGCCAGCAGCCAAGATAAAGGAGGTGGGGAGACCCAGTACTTC
clone size: -; J gene: TRBJ2-5; D gene: TRBD2; CDR3 length: 16; V gene: TRBV12-5; CDR3 protein: CASGRGTSEFQETQYF; CDR3 DNA: TGTGCTAGTGGGAGAGGGACTAGCGAGTTCCAAGAGACCCAGTACTTC
clone size: -; J gene: TRBJ2-7; D gene: TRBD1; CDR3 length: 15; V gene: TRBV19; CDR3 protein: CASSPRDRGSLEQYF; CDR3 DNA: TGTGCCAGTAGTCCGCGGGACAGGGGGTCCCTAGAGCAGTACTTC
clone size: -; J gene: TRBJ2-1; D gene: -; CDR3 length: 14; V gene: TRBV27; CDR3 protein: CASSSPTGYNEQFF; CDR3 DNA: TGTGCCAGCAGTTCACCGACTGGCTACAATGAGCAGTTCTTC
clone size: -; J gene: TRBJ2-3; D gene: -; CDR3 length: 11; V gene: TRBV11-2; CDR3 protein: CASTLSRTQYF; CDR3 DNA: TGTGCCAGCACTCTTTCTCGTACGCAGTATTTT
clone size: -; J gene: TRBJ1-1; D gene: -; CDR3 length: 14; V gene: TRBV15; CDR3 protein: CATSRDQGYTEAFF; CDR3 DNA: TGTGCCACCAGCAGAGATCAGGGTTACACTGAAGCTTTCTTT
clone size: -; J gene: TRBJ2-5; D gene: TRBD2; CDR3 length: 14; V gene: TRBV7-3; CDR3 protein: CASSLSGGKETQYF; CDR3 DNA: TGTGCCAGCAGCCTAAGCGGGGGAAAAGAGACCCAGTACTTC
clone size: -; J gene: TRBJ1-6; D gene: TRBD1; CDR3 length: 15; V gene: TRBV5-4; CDR3 protein: CASSSGTERNSPLHF; CDR3 DNA: TGTGCCAGCAGCTCTGGGACAGAGCGGAATTCACCCCTCCACTTT
clone size: -; J gene: TRBJ1-2; D gene: TRBD1; CDR3 length: 13; V gene: TRBV28; CDR3 protein: CASRGQGSYGYTF; CDR3 DNA: TGTGCCAGCAGGGGACAGGGTAGCTATGGCTACACCTTC
clone size: once; J gene: TRBJ2-5; D gene: TRBD2; CDR3 length: 15; V gene: TRBV11-2; CDR3 protein: CASSFTSGVQETQYF; CDR3 DNA: TGTGCCAGCAGCTTCACTAGCGGGGTGCAAGAGACCCAGTACTTC
clone size: many; J gene: TRBJ2-2; D gene: -; CDR3 length: 16; V gene: TRBV3-1/TRBV3-2; CDR3 protein: CASSQGAGEGTGELFF; CDR3 DNA: TGTGCCAGCAGCCAAGGGGCAGGGGAGGGAACCGGGGAGCTGTTTTTT
clone size: few; J gene: TRBJ2-7; D gene: -; CDR3 length: 14; V gene: TRBV5-6; CDR3 protein: CASSHTGLAYEQYF; CDR3 DNA: TGTGCCAGCAGCCATACGGGACTTGCGTACGAGCAGTACTTC
clone size: -; J gene: TRBJ2-7; D gene: -; CDR3 length: 13; V gene: TRBV2; CDR3 protein: CASSFSRGGEQYF; CDR3 DNA: TGTGCCAGCAGCTTCAGTAGGGGGGGGGAGCAGTACTTC
clone size: -; J gene: TRBJ2-1; D gene: TRBD2; CDR3 length: 15; V gene: TRBV11-3; CDR3 protein: CASSLGLTSPGEQFF; CDR3 DNA: TGTGCCAGCAGCTTAGGCCTGACTAGCCCAGGTGAGCAGTTCTTC
clone size: -; J gene: TRBJ1-4; D gene: TRBD1; CDR3 length: 14; V gene: TRBV5-5; CDR3 protein: CASSFDGQGGLLFF; CDR3 DNA: TGTGCCAGCAGCTTCGACGGACAGGGGGGCTTACTGTTTTTT
clone size: -; J gene: TRBJ2-3; D gene: -; CDR3 length: 12; V gene: TRBV5-1; CDR3 protein: CASSPGTDTQYF; CDR3 DNA: TGCGCCAGCAGTCCAGGAACAGATACGCAGTATTTT
clone size: -; J gene: TRBJ1-3; D gene: -; CDR3 length: 11; V gene: TRBV12-3/TRBV12-4; CDR3 protein: CASTTGNTIYF; CDR3 DNA: TGTGCCAGCACCACTGGAAACACCATATATTTT
clone size: -; J gene: TRBJ1-2; D gene: TRBD1; CDR3 length: 14; V gene: TRBV7-2; CDR3 protein: CASSPFDRDHGYTF; CDR3 DNA: TGTGCCAGCAGCCCTTTTGACAGGGACCATGGCTACACCTTC
clone size: -; J gene: TRBJ1-4; D gene: -; CDR3 length: 13; V gene: TRBV6-5; CDR3 protein: CASSTQPREKLFF; CDR3 DNA: TGTGCCAGCAGTACCCAACCGAGGGAAAAACTGTTTTTT
clone size: -; J gene: TRBJ2-5; D gene: -; CDR3 length: 16; V gene: TRBV10-3; CDR3 protein: CAISESQGGWQETQYF; CDR3 DNA: TGTGCCATCAGTGAGTCTCAGGGGGGTTGGCAAGAGACCCAGTACTTC
clone size: -; J gene: TRBJ2-4; D gene: -; CDR3 length: 18; V gene: TRBV19; CDR3 protein: CASSPGTKGSLRRDIQYF; CDR3 DNA: TGTGCCAGTAGTCCGGGGACAAAAGGGTCCCTCCGCCGGGACATTCAGTACTTC
clone size: -; J gene: TRBJ1-5; D gene: TRBD1; CDR3 length: 14; V gene: TRBV10-2; CDR3 protein: CASSWTGRDQPQHF; CDR3 DNA: TGCGCCAGCAGCTGGACAGGGAGGGATCAGCCCCAGCATTTT
clone size: -; J gene: TRBJ1-5; D gene: -; CDR3 length: 13; V gene: TRBV5-6; CDR3 protein: CASSLSGGQPQHF; CDR3 DNA: TGTGCCAGCAGCTTAAGCGGAGGCCAGCCCCAGCATTTT
clone size: -; J gene: TRBJ2-3; D gene: TRBD2; CDR3 length: 20; V gene: TRBV4-1; CDR3 protein: CASSQHPLISGGVGTDTQYF; CDR3 DNA: TGCGCCAGCAGCCAACACCCTCTTATTAGCGGGGGGGTTGGTACAGATACGCAGTATTTT
clone size: -; J gene: TRBJ2-2; D gene: -; CDR3 length: 11; V gene: TRBV2; CDR3 protein: CASLVTGELFF; CDR3 DNA: TGTGCCAGCTTAGTCACCGGGGAGCTGTTTTTT
clone size: -; J gene: TRBJ1-1; D gene: -; CDR3 length: 13; V gene: TRBV25-1; CDR3 protein: CASSFSGRTEAFF; CDR3 DNA: TGTGCCAGCAGTTTTAGCGGGAGGACTGAAGCTTTCTTT
clone size: -; J gene: TRBJ2-5; D gene: TRBD1; CDR3 length: 14; V gene: TRBV27; CDR3 protein: CASTETGELQTQYF; CDR3 DNA: TGTGCCAGCACCGAGACAGGGGAACTGCAGACCCAGTACTTC
clone size: -; J gene: TRBJ2-5; D gene: TRBD2; CDR3 length: 17; V gene: TRBV11-2; CDR3 protein: CASSLYGTSGGQETQYF; CDR3 DNA: TGTGCCAGCAGCCTATACGGGACTAGCGGGGGGCAAGAGACCCAGTACTTC
clone size: -; J gene: TRBJ2-5; D gene: TRBD2; CDR3 length: 15; V gene: TRBV19; CDR3 protein: CASSITAGDQETQYF; CDR3 DNA: TGTGCCAGTAGTATAACGGCGGGGGACCAAGAGACCCAGTACTTC
clone size: -; J gene: TRBJ1-1; D gene: TRBD1; CDR3 length: 15; V gene: TRBV4-1; CDR3 protein: CASSQVGTGEAEAFF; CDR3 DNA: TGCGCCAGCAGCCAAGTAGGAACAGGGGAGGCTGAAGCTTTCTTT
clone size: -; J gene: TRBJ1-1; D gene: TRBD1; CDR3 length: 15; V gene: TRBV5-1; CDR3 protein: CASSLEQGANTEAFF; CDR3 DNA: TGCGCCAGCAGCCTGGAACAGGGGGCTAACACTGAAGCTTTCTTT
clone size: -; J gene: TRBJ1-6; D gene: -; CDR3 length: 13; V gene: TRBV9; CDR3 protein: CASSAGGNSPLHF; CDR3 DNA: TGTGCCAGCAGCGCCGGGGGGAACTCACCCCTCCACTTT
clone size: -; J gene: TRBJ1-5; D gene: -; CDR3 length: 13; V gene: TRBV18; CDR3 protein: CASSPEQNQPQHF; CDR3 DNA: TGTGCCAGCTCACCGGAACAGAATCAGCCCCAGCATTTT
clone size: -; J gene: TRBJ1-3; D gene: TRBD1; CDR3 length: 14; V gene: TRBV14; CDR3 protein: CASSSRTGPNTIYF; CDR3 DNA: TGTGCCAGCAGCTCTCGGACAGGGCCAAACACCATATATTTT
clone size: -; J gene: TRBJ2-3; D gene: -; CDR3 length: 15; V gene: TRBV2; CDR3 protein: CASSAAVDSPDTQYF; CDR3 DNA: TGTGCCAGCAGTGCAGCTGTTGACAGTCCAGATACGCAGTATTTT
clone size: -; J gene: TRBJ2-7; D gene: TRBD2; CDR3 length: 15; V gene: TRBV3-1/TRBV3-2; CDR3 protein: CASSQTSGGTYEQYF; CDR3 DNA: TGTGCCAGCAGCCAAACTAGCGGGGGGACCTACGAGCAGTACTTC
clone size: -; J gene: TRBJ2-5; D gene: -; CDR3 length: 15; V gene: TRBV6-5; CDR3 protein: CASRPQGIGQETQYF; CDR3 DNA: TGTGCCAGCAGACCCCAGGGGATAGGACAAGAGACCCAGTACTTC
clone size: once; J gene: TRBJ2-5; D gene: TRBD2; CDR3 length: 15; V gene: TRBV5-1; CDR3 protein: CASRGRGGDQETQYF; CDR3 DNA: TGCGCCAGCCGGGGCCGCGGGGGTGATCAAGAGACCCAGTACTTC